This T cell receptor (beta chain) originates from a study of blood T cell repertoires in COVID-19. This clone was counted only a few times. In the original processing: How many nucleated cells were present was estimated from reference gene primer amplification. Sequencing used immunoSEQ multiplex PCR; TCRdb keeps in-frame clones, though not all of them. V and J calls and clone size follow that table, whereas D and trimming were derived from the DNA. Counted here are about 160,000 clones, 82% occurring once; the ten biggest clones make up roughly 10%. Trimming took off 0 bases at V and 4 bases at J, with 13 bases between the two ends. In germline, CDR1 is KGHSH, CDR2 LQKENI. CDR3 length: 16 residues.

Sequencing was carried out using peripheral blood. J is TRBJ2-1 and V is TRBV18, with a tentative D call TRBD1 (6 bases). The sequence derives from a woman aged 80 or over with active or convalescent COVID-19. The CDR3 here is CASSPPDRPRYNEQFF. DNA of the CDR3: TGTGCCAGCTCACCACCCGACAGGCCCCGGTACAATGAGCAGTTCTTC.